This T cell receptor (beta chain) was identified during a study of cytomegalovirus exposure and HLA in healthy donors. Repertoires were generated with immunoSEQ multiplex PCR, while TCRdb's copy carries only in-frame clones and drops some. In the table there are over 85,000 clones, 84% of which are singletons. The V end lost 2 bases, the J end lost 8 bases, and 9 bases lay between the germline ends. The CDR3 has 12 residues. Germline V lookup: CDR1 LNHDA, CDR2 SQIVND (reference sequence). This sequence was found in a woman aged 18-29 years in good health and CMV-seropositive. The J gene is TRBJ1-2, the V gene TRBV19; D may be TRBD1 (5 bases). The material sequenced was PBMCs. CDR3 DNA: TGTGCCAGTAGTATAAGGGGAAAGGGCTACACCTTC. Its translation: CASSIRGKGYTF.